There are a few counts of the clone carrying this T cell receptor beta chain. Germline CDR1 is SEHNR and CDR2 is FQNEAQ (reference sequence). The junction had 9 bases not matched to a gene; V was cut back by 5 bases and J by 10 bases. There are 15 residues in the CDR3. The source of the sample is a study of blood T cell repertoires in COVID-19. Study-wide background: T cells, B-cell-depleted T cells, or PBMCs provided the cDNA or gDNA that served as material.

Original handling: It was from reference gene primer amplification that nucleated cell counts were estimated. The data were produced by immunoSEQ multiplex PCR, yet TCRdb's version contains in-frame clones alone and is incomplete. V, J and clone size were drawn from that table, and D and trimming were deduced from the DNA. The data show about 130,000 clones, approximately 86% seen once. Sequencing was done on a sample of peripheral blood. The origin of this receptor is a woman in her forties or fifties who had recovered from COVID-19. The V and J genes are TRBV7-9 and TRBJ2-1, with TRBD2 matching over 12 bases. CDR3 residues: CASSMTSGSDHEQFF. The CDR3 bases are TGTGCCAGCAGCATGACTAGCGGGAGTGATCACGAGCAGTTCTTC.